This T cell receptor (beta chain) was obtained from a study of Ad26.COV2.S vaccination and SARS-CoV-2 variants. Study in general: Each vaccinee took Ad26.COV2.S intramuscularly, once or twice 56 days apart. General study findings and limits: The TCR-based breadth and depth measures might underestimate overall T cell responses. Those who received the vaccine showed greater spike-specific TCR breadth than those given placebo. Comparability of non-spike TCR breadth was observed across vaccine and placebo recipients.

TCRdb's copy holds only in-frame clones and misses some; the assay was immunoSEQ multiplex PCR. The table has hundreds of thousands of clones, about 87% seen once. Treatment defined: around 19 received Ad26.COV2.S at low or high dose, single or two shots; 5 received placebo; per-sample allocation not given. On day 63 after the first injection, vaccine and placebo recipients gave samples. Regarding this clone: Its antigen is unknown.

The receptor was isolated from a person aged 18-60 years who received the Ad26.COV2.S COVID-19 vaccine or a placebo. The sequences come from peripheral blood, collected in a trial of Ad26.COV2.S vaccine versus placebo.

CDR3 bases: TGTGCCAGCAGCCAAGTTTATTGGAGGGATAGCCGGGACTATCTTTACGAGCAGTACTTC. As protein: CASSQVYWRDSRDYLYEQYF. The chain couples TRBV4-2 to TRBJ2-7; TRBD2 aligns across 7 bases. CDR1 is LGHNA and CDR2 is YNFKEQ in the germline V gene. CDR3 length equals 20 residues. The J segment lost 4 bases and the V segment lost 1 base, leaving 22 bases of the junction unmatched.